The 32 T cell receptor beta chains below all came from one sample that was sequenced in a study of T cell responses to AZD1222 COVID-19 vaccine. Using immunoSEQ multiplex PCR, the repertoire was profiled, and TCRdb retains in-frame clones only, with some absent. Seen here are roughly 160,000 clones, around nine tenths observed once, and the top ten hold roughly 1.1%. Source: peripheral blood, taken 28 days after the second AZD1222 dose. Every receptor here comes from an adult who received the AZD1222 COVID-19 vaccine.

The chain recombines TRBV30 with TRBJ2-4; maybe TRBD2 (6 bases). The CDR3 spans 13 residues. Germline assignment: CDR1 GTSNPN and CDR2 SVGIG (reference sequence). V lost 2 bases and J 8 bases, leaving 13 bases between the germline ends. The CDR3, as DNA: TGTGCCTGGAGTAGGACCTCGGGGGACATTCAGTACTTC. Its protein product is CAWSRTSGDIQYF.

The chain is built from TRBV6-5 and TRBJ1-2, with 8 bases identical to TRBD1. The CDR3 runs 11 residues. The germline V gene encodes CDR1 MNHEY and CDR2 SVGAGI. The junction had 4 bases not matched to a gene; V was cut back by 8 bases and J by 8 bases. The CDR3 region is CASATGVGYTF. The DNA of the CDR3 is TGTGCCAGCGCGACAGGGGTAGGCTACACCTTC.

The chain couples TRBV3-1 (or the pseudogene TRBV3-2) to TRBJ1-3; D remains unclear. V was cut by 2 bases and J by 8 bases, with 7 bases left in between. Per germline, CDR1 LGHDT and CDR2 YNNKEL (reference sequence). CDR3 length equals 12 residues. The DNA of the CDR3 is TGTGCCAGCAGCCAAAGAATACACACCATATATTTT. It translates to CASSQRIHTIYF.

In DNA, the CDR3 is TGTGCCATCAGTGATCCCGGACGGAGCCAAGAGACCCAGTACTTC. Translation gives CAISDPGRSQETQYF. This chain links TRBV10-3 with TRBJ2-5; D is unclear. Germline V gene sequence: CDR1 ENHRY, CDR2 SYGVKD. The CDR3 runs to 15 residues. The ends were cut back, 3 bases at V and 1 base at J, with 12 bases in the middle.

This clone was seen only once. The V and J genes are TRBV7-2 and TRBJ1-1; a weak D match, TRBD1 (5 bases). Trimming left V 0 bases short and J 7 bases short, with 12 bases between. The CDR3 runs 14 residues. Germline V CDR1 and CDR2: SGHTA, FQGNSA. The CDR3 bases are TGTGCCAGCAGCTTAGCTCCCGAGGGGATTGAAGCTTTCTTT. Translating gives CASSLAPEGIEAFF.

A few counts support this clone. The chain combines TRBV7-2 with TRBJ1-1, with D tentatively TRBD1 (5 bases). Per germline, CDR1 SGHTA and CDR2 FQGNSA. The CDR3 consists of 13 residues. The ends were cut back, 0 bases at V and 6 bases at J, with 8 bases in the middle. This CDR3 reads CASSLAGGPEAFF. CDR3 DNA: TGTGCCAGCAGCTTAGCGGGGGGACCTGAAGCTTTCTTT.

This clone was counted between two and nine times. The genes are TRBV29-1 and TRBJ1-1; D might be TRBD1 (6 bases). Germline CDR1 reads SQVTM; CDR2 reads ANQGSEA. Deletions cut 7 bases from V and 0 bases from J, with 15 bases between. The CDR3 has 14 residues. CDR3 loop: CSGRTASMNTEAFF. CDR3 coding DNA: TGCAGCGGAAGGACAGCCTCAATGAACACTGAAGCTTTCTTT.

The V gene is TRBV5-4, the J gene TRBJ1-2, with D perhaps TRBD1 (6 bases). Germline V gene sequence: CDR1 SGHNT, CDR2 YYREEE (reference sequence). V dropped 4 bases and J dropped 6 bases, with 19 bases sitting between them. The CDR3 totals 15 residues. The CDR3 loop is CASSRTGQGSNGYTF. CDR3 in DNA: TGTGCCAGCAGCCGAACTGGTCAGGGGAGCAATGGCTACACCTTC.

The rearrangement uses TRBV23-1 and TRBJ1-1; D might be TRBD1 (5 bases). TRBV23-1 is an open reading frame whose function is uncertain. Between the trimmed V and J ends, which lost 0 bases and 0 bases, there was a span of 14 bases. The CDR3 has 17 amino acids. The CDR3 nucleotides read TGCGCCAGCAGTCAATCGAGCAGGGTATCGATGAACACTGAAGCTTTCTTT. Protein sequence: CASSQSSRVSMNTEAFF.

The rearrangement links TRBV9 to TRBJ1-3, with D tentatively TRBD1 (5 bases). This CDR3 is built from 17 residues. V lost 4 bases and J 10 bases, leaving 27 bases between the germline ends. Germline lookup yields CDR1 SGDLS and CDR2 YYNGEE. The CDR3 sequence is CASSSPGGNGWAGTIYF. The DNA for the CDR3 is TGTGCCAGCAGCTCCCCGGGGGGAAATGGTTGGGCTGGGACCATATATTTT.

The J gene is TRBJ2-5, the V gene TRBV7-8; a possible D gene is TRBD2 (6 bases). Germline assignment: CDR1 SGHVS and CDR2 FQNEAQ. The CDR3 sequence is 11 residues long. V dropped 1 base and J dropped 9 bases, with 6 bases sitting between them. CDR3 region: CASSLGGAQYF. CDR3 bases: TGTGCCAGCAGCTTAGGGGGGGCCCAGTACTTC.

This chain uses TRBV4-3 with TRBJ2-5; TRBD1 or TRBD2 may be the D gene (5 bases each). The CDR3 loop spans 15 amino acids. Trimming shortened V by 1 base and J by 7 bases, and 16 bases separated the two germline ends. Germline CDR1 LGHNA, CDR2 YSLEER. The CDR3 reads CASSQARDVPGTQYF. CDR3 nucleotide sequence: TGCGCCAGCAGCCAAGCGAGGGACGTGCCTGGGACCCAGTACTTC.

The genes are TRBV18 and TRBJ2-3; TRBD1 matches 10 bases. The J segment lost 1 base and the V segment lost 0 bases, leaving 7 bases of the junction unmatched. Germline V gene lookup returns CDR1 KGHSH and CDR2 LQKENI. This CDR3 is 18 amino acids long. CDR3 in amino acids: CASSPPADRGQGTDTQYF. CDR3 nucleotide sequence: TGTGCCAGCTCACCACCCGCCGACAGGGGGCAGGGCACAGATACGCAGTATTTT.

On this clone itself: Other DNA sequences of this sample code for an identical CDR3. The DNA for the CDR3 is TGTGCCAGCTCACCCCGAGACACGAACACTGAAGCTTTCTTT. It codes for CASSPRDTNTEAFF. The chain is built from TRBV18 and TRBJ1-1; the D is unclear. Trimming left V 3 bases short and J 1 base short, with 9 bases between. The V gene's germline CDR1 is KGHSH and CDR2 LQKENI. The CDR3 length is 14 residues.

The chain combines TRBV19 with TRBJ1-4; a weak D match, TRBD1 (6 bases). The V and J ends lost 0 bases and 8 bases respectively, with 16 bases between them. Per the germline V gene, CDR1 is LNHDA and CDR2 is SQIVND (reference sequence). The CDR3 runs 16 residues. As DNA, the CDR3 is TGTGCCAGTAGTATAGATGCAAGGGGGTATGGCGAAAAACTGTTTTTT. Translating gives CASSIDARGYGEKLFF.

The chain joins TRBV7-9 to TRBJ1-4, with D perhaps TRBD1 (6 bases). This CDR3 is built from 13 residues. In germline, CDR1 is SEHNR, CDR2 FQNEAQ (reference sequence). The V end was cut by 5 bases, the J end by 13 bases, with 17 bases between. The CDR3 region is CASSPTGPGGLFF. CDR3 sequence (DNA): TGTGCCAGCAGCCCGACAGGCCCCGGTGGACTGTTTTTT. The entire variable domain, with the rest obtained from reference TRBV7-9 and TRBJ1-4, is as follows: DTGVSQNPRHKITKRGQNVTFRCDPISEHNRLYWYRQTLGQGPEFLTYFQNEAQLEKSRLLSDRFSAERPKGSFSTLEIQRTEQGDSAMYLCASSPTGPGGLFFGSGTQLSVL.

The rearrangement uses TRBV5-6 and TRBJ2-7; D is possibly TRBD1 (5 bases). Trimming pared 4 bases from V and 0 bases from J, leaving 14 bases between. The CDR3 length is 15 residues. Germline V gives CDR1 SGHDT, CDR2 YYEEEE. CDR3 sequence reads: CASSLGQGSSYEQYF. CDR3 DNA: TGTGCCAGCAGCCTAGGGCAGGGATCCTCCTACGAGCAGTACTTC. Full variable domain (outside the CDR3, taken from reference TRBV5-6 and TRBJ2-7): DAGVTQSPTHLIKTRGQQVTLRCSPKSGHDTVSWYQQALGQGPQFIFQYYEEEERQRGNFPDRFSGHQFPNYSSELNVNALLLGDSALYLCASSLGQGSSYEQYFGPGTRLTVT.

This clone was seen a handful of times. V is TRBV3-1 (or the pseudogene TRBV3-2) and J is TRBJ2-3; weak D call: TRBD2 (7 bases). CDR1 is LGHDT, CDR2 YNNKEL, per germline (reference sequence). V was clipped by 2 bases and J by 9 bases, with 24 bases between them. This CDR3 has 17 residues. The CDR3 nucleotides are TGTGCCAGCAGCCAACGGGGGGCAGTTAGGGGAAGAGGGACGCAGTATTTT. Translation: CASSQRGAVRGRGTQYF.

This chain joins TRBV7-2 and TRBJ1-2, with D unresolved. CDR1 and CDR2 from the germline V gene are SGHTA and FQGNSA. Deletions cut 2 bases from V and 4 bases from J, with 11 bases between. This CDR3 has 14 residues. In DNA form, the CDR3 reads TGTGCCAGCAGCTTATCGGGCGCTTCCTATGGCTACACCTTC. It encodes CASSLSGASYGYTF.

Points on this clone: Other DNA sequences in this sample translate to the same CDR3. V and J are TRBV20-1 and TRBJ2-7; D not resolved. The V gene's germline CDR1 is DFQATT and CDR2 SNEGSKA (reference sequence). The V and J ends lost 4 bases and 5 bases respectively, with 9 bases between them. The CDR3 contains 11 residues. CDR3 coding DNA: TGCAGTGCTACCTCGGGCCACGAGCAGTACTTC. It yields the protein CSATSGHEQYF.

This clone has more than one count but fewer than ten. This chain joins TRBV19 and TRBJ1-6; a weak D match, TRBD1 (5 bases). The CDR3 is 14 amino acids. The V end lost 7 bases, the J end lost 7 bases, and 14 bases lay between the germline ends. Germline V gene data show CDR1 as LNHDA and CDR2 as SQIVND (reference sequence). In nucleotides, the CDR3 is TGTGCCAGTACCAACGGAGGGGTGAATTCACCCCTCCACTTT. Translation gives CASTNGGVNSPLHF. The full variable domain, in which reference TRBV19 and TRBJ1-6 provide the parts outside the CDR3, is DGGITQSPKYLFRKEGQNVTLSCEQNLNHDAMYWYRQDPGQGLRLIYYSQIVNDFQKGDIAEGYSVSREKKESFPLTVTSAQKNPTAFYLCASTNGGVNSPLHFGNGTRLTVT.

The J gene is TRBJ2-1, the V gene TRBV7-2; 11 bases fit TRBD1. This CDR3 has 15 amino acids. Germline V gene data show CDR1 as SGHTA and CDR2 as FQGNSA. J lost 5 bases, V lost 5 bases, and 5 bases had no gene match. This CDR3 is CASSPWDRGNNEQFF. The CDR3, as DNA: TGTGCCAGCAGCCCCTGGGACAGGGGGAACAATGAGCAGTTCTTC.

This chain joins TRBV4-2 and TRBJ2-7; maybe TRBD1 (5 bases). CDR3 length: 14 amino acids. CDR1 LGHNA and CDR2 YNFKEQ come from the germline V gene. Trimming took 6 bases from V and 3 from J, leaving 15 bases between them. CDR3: CASRQTVLVYEQYF. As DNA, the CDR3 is TGTGCCAGCAGGCAGACAGTATTAGTCTACGAGCAGTACTTC.

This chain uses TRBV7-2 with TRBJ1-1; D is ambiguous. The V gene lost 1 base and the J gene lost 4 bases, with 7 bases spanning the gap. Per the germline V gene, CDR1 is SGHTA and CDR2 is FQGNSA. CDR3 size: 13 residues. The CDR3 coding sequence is TGTGCCAGCAGCTTAGGAATGGGCACTGAAGCTTTCTTT. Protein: CASSLGMGTEAFF.

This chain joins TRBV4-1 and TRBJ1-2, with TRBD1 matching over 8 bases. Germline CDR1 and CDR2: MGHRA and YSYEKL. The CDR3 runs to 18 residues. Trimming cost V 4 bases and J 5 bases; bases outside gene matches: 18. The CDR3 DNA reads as TGCGCCAGCAGCCCAAGGGCGGACAGGGTGACCGGGGAATATGGCTACACCTTC. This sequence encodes CASSPRADRVTGEYGYTF.

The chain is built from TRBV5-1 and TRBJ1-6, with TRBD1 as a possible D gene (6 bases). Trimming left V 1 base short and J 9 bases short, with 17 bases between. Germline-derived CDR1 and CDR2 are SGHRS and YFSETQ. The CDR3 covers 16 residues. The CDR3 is CASSLYDSPRGSPLHF. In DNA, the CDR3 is TGCGCCAGCAGCTTGTATGATTCCCCCAGGGGTTCACCCCTCCACTTT.

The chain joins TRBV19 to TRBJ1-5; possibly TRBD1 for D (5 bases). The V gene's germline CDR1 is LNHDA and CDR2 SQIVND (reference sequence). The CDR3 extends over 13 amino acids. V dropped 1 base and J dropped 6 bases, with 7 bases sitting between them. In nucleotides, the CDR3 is TGTGCCAGTAGTATAGGGGGCGGTCAGCCCCAGCATTTT. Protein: CASSIGGGQPQHF.

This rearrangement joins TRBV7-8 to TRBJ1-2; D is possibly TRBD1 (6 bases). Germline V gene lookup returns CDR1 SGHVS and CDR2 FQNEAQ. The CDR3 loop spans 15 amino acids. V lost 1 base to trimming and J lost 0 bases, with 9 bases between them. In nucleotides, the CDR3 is TGTGCCAGCAGCTTAGTAGGGGGGACTAACTATGGCTACACCTTC. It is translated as CASSLVGGTNYGYTF.

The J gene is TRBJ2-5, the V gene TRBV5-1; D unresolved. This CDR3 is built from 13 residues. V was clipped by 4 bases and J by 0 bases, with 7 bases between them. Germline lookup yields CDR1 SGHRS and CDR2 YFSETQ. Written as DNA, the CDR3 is TGCGCCAGCAGCCCAACGTACCAAGAGACCCAGTACTTC. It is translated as CASSPTYQETQYF. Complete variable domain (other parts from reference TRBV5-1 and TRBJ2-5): KAGVTQTPRYLIKTRGQQVTLSCSPISGHRSVSWYQQTPGQGLQFLFEYFSETQRNKGNFPGRFSGRQFSNSRSEMNVSTLELGDSALYLCASSPTYQETQYFGPGTRLLVL.

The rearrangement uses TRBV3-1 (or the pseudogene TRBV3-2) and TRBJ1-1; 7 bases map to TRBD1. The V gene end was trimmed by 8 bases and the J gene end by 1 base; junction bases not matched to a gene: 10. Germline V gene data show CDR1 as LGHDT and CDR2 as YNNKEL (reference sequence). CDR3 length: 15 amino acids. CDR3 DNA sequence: TGTGCCAGCGGAGGGGTACAGGGGACGAACACTGAAGCTTTCTTT. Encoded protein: CASGGVQGTNTEAFF.

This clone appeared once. CDR3 sequence (DNA): TGTGCCACCAGTGGGGACGCCGGCTATCGAGGCTACACCTTC. It codes for CATSGDAGYRGYTF. This chain connects TRBV15 to TRBJ1-2; TRBD1 is a possible D gene (5 bases). Germline V CDR1 and CDR2: LNHNV, YYDKDF (reference sequence). Trimming cost V 6 bases and J 8 bases, with 19 bases left between them. The CDR3 spans 14 residues.

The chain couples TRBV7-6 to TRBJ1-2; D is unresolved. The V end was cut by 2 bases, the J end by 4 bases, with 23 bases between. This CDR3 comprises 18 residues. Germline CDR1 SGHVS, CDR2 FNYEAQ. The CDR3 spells CASSLTPEQVSAPYGYTF. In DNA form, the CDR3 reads TGTGCCAGCAGCTTAACCCCAGAGCAGGTTTCAGCCCCCTATGGCTACACCTTC.